This T cell receptor beta chain comes out of a study of T cell responses to AZD1222 COVID-19 vaccine. The wider study: Second doses at about 4 or about 12 weeks were pooled. Findings and caveats of the study: Clonal diversity was possibly underestimated, and the donors were mostly white British, with more females. At baseline, seropositivity was found in only six or seven AZD1222 recipients.

V was shortened by 2 bases and J by 9 bases, with 20 bases between the two germline ends. The CDR3 length is 15 residues. In germline, CDR1 is GTSNPN, CDR2 SVGIG (reference sequence). TCRdb's table, derived via immunoSEQ multiplex PCR, lists solely in-frame clones and lacks some. The sample shows 45,000 to 55,000 clones, about 88% of them seen only once. Concerning this clone itself: Antigen specificity is unknown.

J is TRBJ2-1 and V is TRBV30, with D tentatively TRBD1 (6 bases). This material consisted of peripheral blood, taken on day 0 of AZD1222 vaccination. The clonotype comes from an adult in good health. As DNA, the CDR3 is TGTGCCTGGAGTCTTGTTAGAGGGGGTTCTGCTGAGCAGTTCTTC. Its translation: CAWSLVRGGSAEQFF.